This entry describes one T cell receptor beta chain. What it recognizes is unknown. The protocol was immunoSEQ multiplex PCR, while the TCRdb copy is restricted to in-frame clones and leaves out a portion. Of about 1 million clones listed, about 77% are singletons. The data are from a study of shared clonotypes between healthy human individuals. Overall study results and limits: Having only a few donors restricted how much genetic and exposure-history diversity was captured.

This TCR was sampled from a man aged 18 to 30 in good health. Sequencing was performed on memory CD4+ T cells sorted from blood. Subset denoted: CD45RA-negative fraction.

DNA for the CDR3: TGTGCCAGTAGTCCCTTACAGGGTTCCTACAATGAGCAGTTCTTC. It translates to CASSPLQGSYNEQFF. The chain uses TRBV19 and TRBJ2-1; TRBD1 is a possible D gene (6 bases). This CDR3 is built from 15 residues. From germline, CDR1 is LNHDA and CDR2 SQIVND (reference sequence). The germline V and J ends were trimmed by 5 bases and 1 base, with 12 bases remaining between them.